This T cell receptor (beta chain) originates from a study of T cells after yellow fever vaccination. Study summary: Researchers used SMART-Seq v4 Ultra Low Input to prepare fractions that had low cell numbers. Points from the study as a whole: Although the secondary response was weaker, it peaked faster, at day 5 versus 15. Among primary-vaccination clones, most reappeared after the booster, at approximately 97% for CD4 and around 91% for CD8.

CDR1 is SGHRS and CDR2 is YFSETQ in the germline V gene. This CDR3 spans 14 amino acids. Between the trimmed V and J ends, which lost 2 bases and 0 bases, there was a span of 9 bases. TCR cDNA, made by 5'RACE template switching, carried an added universal primer site and UMIs. TCRdb recomputed calls from the 5' RACE reads with MiXCR, one row per CDR3 protein. The sample holds approximately 93,000 distinct CDR3 sequences, roughly 5.2% seen once. This clonotype was counted at least ten times. What it recognizes is unknown. The V gene is TRBV5-1, the J gene TRBJ2-7; weak D call: TRBD1 (5 bases). The clonotype was recovered from a man aged 18 to 30 who received the YFV17D yellow fever vaccine. The specimen comprised CD8+ T cells sorted from PBMCs, sampled 10 days after the yellow fever booster vaccination. The CDR3 loop reads CASSLNRPSYEQYF. The DNA for the CDR3 is TGCGCCAGCAGCTTAAACAGGCCCTCCTACGAGCAGTACTTC.